Listed here is a single TCR beta chain. Its antigen is currently not known. Base quality data are lacking; no much larger clone is found one base away. From the germline V gene, CDR1 is SGHRS and CDR2 is YFSETQ. V is pared back by 0 bases and J by 5 bases, with 8 bases lying between the germline termini. The CDR3 starts with the cysteine, ends with the phenylalanine, and has 13 residues. Only the CDR3 DNA stays, 39 bases, in frame from base 1. The data are from a study of blood T cell repertoires in COVID-19 (dated by TCRdb to the early 2020s). For the wider study: Samples from collaborators originated in the United States, Italy and Spain and spanned both the acute and convalescent phases of COVID-19. The material from the prospective study consisted of cDNA or gDNA derived from T cells, B-cell-depleted T cells, or PBMCs. Deeply sampled blood TCRbeta repertoires from subjects exposed to, actively infected with, or recovered from COVID-19 were included in the dataset. The repertoires were released in a freely available public database intended as a resource for research on the immune response to SARS-CoV-2. Samples came from the ongoing ImmuneRACE study (first 160 participants) plus 1,254 subjects from 6 global collaborators. A de-identified subject ID, COVID-19 status, age in years and sex were almost always included in the sample metadata. Where available, HLA class I and class II types were taken from metadata supplied by the sample provider and were not determined by assay-based typing. General study outcomes and caveats: The amount of clinical and demographic metadata varied by source and participant and was provided uncurated.

The immunoSEQ Assay, a bias-controlled multiplex PCR, was used to amplify TCRbeta CDR3 regions from genomic DNA. Per the source publication's procedure: Nucleated cell counts per sample were estimated from amplification of reference gene primers within the assay. To quantify the absolute abundance of each unique TCRbeta CDR3 rearrangement, sequence reads were collapsed and filtered. For each sample, productive Simpson clonality was calculated as the square root of Simpson's diversity index across productive rearrangements. Not all clones reach the TCRdb copy of this immuneACCESS table, which keeps in-frame sequences only. Checked studies attribute under half of the gap to unresolved V genes and leave the rest unexplained. V and J calls and clone size are those listed in that table; D and trimming were worked out from the DNA. The sample yields 35,000 to 50,000 clones; roughly nine tenths were counted once. About 2.2% of the sample is taken by the ten largest.

The collaborating institutions used their own protocols to collect whole blood in K2EDTA tubes. For TCRbeta analysis, collaborators shipped samples as frozen whole blood, isolated PBMCs, or DNA extracted from either of those sample types. The sample comprised peripheral blood. The chain employs TRBV5-1 and TRBJ2-5; possibly the D gene is TRBD2, per 6 matching bases. This TCR was sampled from a middle-aged man with active COVID-19. The CDR3: CASSLGLAETQYF. The nucleotide sequence is given as TGCGCCAGCAGCTTGGGGCTAGCGGAGACCCAGTACTTC.